A selection of T cell receptor beta chains follows, all from one sample in a study of blood T cell repertoires in COVID-19. The assay was immunoSEQ multiplex PCR, and TCRdb's table has in-frame clones only and misses some. The profile shows roughly 430,000 clones, more than 70% of them singletons. Material for sequencing was PBMCs or T cells enriched from blood (not recorded which). These TCRs come from a woman aged 18-29 years who had been exposed to COVID-19. CDR3s include the opening cysteine and the closing phenylalanine or tryptophan. D genes are given only for firm matches. Expanded clones are given a class, and other clones once, few, many or no size at all.

TRBV5-1	TRBJ2-7	once	TRBD1	TGCGCCAGCAGCTTGGCCGGGACAGGGGGCGCCTACGAGCAGTACTTC	CASSLAGTGGAYEQYF
TRBV27	TRBJ1-1	NA	TRBD1	TGTGCCAGCAGATTGCTGACAGGGGCTGGCACTGAAGCTTTCTTT	CASRLLTGAGTEAFF
TRBV6-5	TRBJ2-1	NA	NA	TGTGCCAGCAGTTACGGCGGGACCGACAATGAGCAGTTCTTC	CASSYGGTDNEQFF
TRBV28	TRBJ1-2	NA	TRBD1	TGTGCCAGCAGTTTATCTCCAGGGGGCCCCTATGGCTACACCTTC	CASSLSPGGPYGYTF
TRBV5-6	TRBJ2-5	NA	NA	TGTGCCAGCAGCTTTATGGAGACCCAGTACTTC	CASSFMETQYF
TRBV6-4	TRBJ1-1	NA	TRBD1	TGTGCCAGCAAAGGACAGGGAGACACTGAAGCTTTCTTT	CASKGQGDTEAFF
TRBV18	TRBJ2-2	NA	NA	TGTGCCAGCTCACCAGACAGTGACACCGGGGAGCTGTTTTTT	CASSPDSDTGELFF
TRBV27	TRBJ1-1	NA	NA	TGTGCCAGCAGTTTAACCGGGACACTTGAAGCTTTCTTT	CASSLTGTLEAFF
TRBV30	TRBJ1-1	NA	NA	TGTGCCTGGAGTGTACAGGCGGGGCCAGCTTTCTTT	CAWSVQAGPAFF
TRBV7-2	TRBJ2-7	once	TRBD2	TGTGCCAGCAGCTTAGTAGCGGGTCCCTACGAGCAGTACTTC	CASSLVAGPYEQYF